Given below is one T cell receptor (beta chain) in context. The antigen remains undetermined. A TCRbeta library incorporating unique molecular identifiers was prepared. MiXCR, applied by TCRdb to the PCR reads, yields one record per CDR3 protein. The sample includes around 600,000 distinct CDR3 sequences, roughly 23% of them seen just once. This record comes from a study of T-cell reconstitution after alpha-beta-depleted transplantation in children. Findings of the study overall: Diversity and T-cell counts at one year after transplant derived mostly from new T cells. Certain patients had high TCRbeta diversity at day 60, and it came from recipient T cells and thymic progenitors that survived.

Germline V gives CDR1 SGHVS, CDR2 FNYEAQ. This CDR3 comprises 14 residues. Trimming removed 4 bases from V and 5 bases from J, with 14 bases in between. The sequencing here drew on PBMCs, mostly from graft donor cells, taken 360 days after TCRalphabeta/CD19-depleted stem cell transplant. This receptor was identified in a boy younger than two who had a stem cell transplant for acute myeloid leukemia, so the T cells may come from the graft donor. The chain uses TRBV7-6 and TRBJ2-5; D possibly corresponds to TRBD2 (6 bases). DNA for the CDR3: TGTGCCAGCAGCTCATCCCACCGGGGGGAGACCCAGTACTTC. Residues: CASSSSHRGETQYF.